Below, 5 T cell receptor beta chains from the same sample are listed, as sequenced in a study of cytomegalovirus exposure and HLA in healthy donors. Use of 60 Vbeta and 13 Jbeta primers characterized the PCR. Clones were sequenced by immunoSEQ multiplex PCR, and TCRdb holds only the in-frame ones, with some missing. The sample has some 180,000 clones; around 80% are singletons. Sequencing used PBMCs. The receptors derive from a woman under 30 in good health and CMV-seronegative.

The chain combines TRBV7-6 with TRBJ2-7; D is unclear. The CDR3 is 15 amino acids. The V gene lost 0 bases and the J gene lost 0 bases, with 9 bases spanning the gap. Germline CDR1 and CDR2: SGHVS and FNYEAQ. The chain's CDR3 is CASSLAQDSSYEQYF. Written as DNA, the CDR3 is TGTGCCAGCAGCTTAGCTCAGGATTCCTCCTACGAGCAGTACTTC.

Only one count was recorded for this clone. This chain links TRBV7-6 with TRBJ2-3, with 7 positions matching TRBD2. Per germline, CDR1 SGHVS and CDR2 FNYEAQ. The V and J ends lost 0 bases and 3 bases, in that order; junction bases with no gene match: 12. This CDR3 spans 18 amino acids. The chain's CDR3 is CASSLAGGGLSVTDTQYF. The CDR3 DNA follows: TGTGCCAGCAGCTTAGCGGGCGGGGGACTTAGTGTGACAGATACGCAGTATTTT. Supplemented by reference TRBV7-6 and TRBJ2-3, the full variable domain reads GAGVSQSPRYKVTKRGQDVALRCDPISGHVSLYWYRQALGQGPEFLTYFNYEAQQDKSGLPNDRFSAERPEGSISTLTIQRTEQRDSAMYRCASSLAGGGLSVTDTQYFGPGTRLTVL.

This rearrangement joins TRBV11-3 to TRBJ2-1, with 10 positions matching TRBD2. The germline gives CDR1 SGHNT, CDR2 YENEEA. CDR3 size: 16 residues. J gave up 5 bases and V 0 bases, and 4 bases lay outside the gene matches. The CDR3 DNA reads TGTGCCAGCAGCTTAGAGGGTCTAGCGGGAGACAATGAGCAGTTCTTC. Translating gives CASSLEGLAGDNEQFF.

The CDR3 DNA reads as TGTGCCACCAGCCGGGGGAGGGAGTTAGGCAAAAACATTCAGTACTTC. This gives the protein CATSRGRELGKNIQYF. This chain links TRBV15 with TRBJ2-4, with TRBD2 matching over 7 bases. The ends lost 5 bases at V and 3 bases at J; junction bases unmatched: 10. Germline CDR1 LNHNV, CDR2 YYDKDF (reference sequence). CDR3 length equals 16 residues.

The V gene is TRBV7-9, the J gene TRBJ2-7, with TRBD1 as a possible D gene (7 bases). The V and J ends lost 3 bases and 5 bases respectively, with 20 bases between them. This CDR3 is built from 16 residues. The germline V gene encodes CDR1 SEHNR and CDR2 FQNEAQ (reference sequence). Here the CDR3 reads CASSFPAGGFGNEQYV. CDR3 sequence (DNA): TGTGCCAGCAGCTTCCCGGCAGGGGGGTTTGGGAACGAGCAGTACGTC.